Reported below is one TCR beta chain. Its antigen is unknown. PCR amplification relied on 60 Vbeta primers (plus 13 Jbeta primers). TCRdb keeps only in-frame clones here, not all; method: immunoSEQ multiplex PCR. The sample has 80,000 to 100,000 clones; around 81% are singletons. The sample originates from a study of cytomegalovirus exposure and HLA in healthy donors. V shed 2 bases and J 7 bases; nucleotides not matched to a gene: 6. The CDR3 consists of 14 residues. Germline CDR1 and CDR2: MNHEY and SMNVEV (reference sequence). Overall study findings and caveats: It was only CMV serostatus that was available as immune exposure information. It was reported that TCR beta sequences correctly inferred the HLA-A and HLA-B alleles for most subjects. Researchers catalogued approximately 170 TCR beta chains as cytomegalovirus-associated.

This sequence originates from a man in his forties in good health and CMV-seropositive. The chain carries TRBV27 and TRBJ1-1, with 8 bases aligning to TRBD1. Sequencing used PBMCs. The CDR3 region has the DNA TGTGCCAGCAGTTTAAAGCCAGGGGGCGTTGAAGCTTTCTTT. It yields the protein CASSLKPGGVEAFF.